The sequence of this T cell receptor beta chain was determined in a study of T cells in Graves' hyperthyroidism and ophthalmopathy. Study-wide points: A model using 13 V-J features told ophthalmopathy apart from stable hyperthyroidism. Appearing also in blood were most of the thyroid clonotypes expanded above 0.001.

CDR3 length: 13 residues. With V trimmed by 6 bases and J by 8 bases, 10 bases remained unmatched. CDR1 is LNHDA, CDR2 SQIVND, per germline (reference sequence). This clonotype was observed many times. Antigen unknown. Newly diagnosed hyperthyroidism, duration under 2 months, in patients aged 18 to 65. RNA transcripts gave rise to amplified TCR beta CDR3 regions. A set of HTBI primers served as the primers for a first-round RT-PCR of the TCR CDR3. TCRdb reprocessed the multiplex PCR reads via MiXCR and lists one record per CDR3 protein. This sample carries about 400,000 distinct CDR3 sequences, 15% to 17% of them seen once, and the ten largest clones take around 7.7%.

The chain links TRBV19 to TRBJ2-7; TRBD2 matches at 7 bases. The receptor was isolated from a woman aged 18-30 years with Graves' hyperthyroidism. Material: blood. The CDR3 spells CASRGRAVNQQYF. CDR3 coding DNA: TGTGCCAGTAGAGGGAGGGCCGTTAATCAGCAGTACTTC.